Below are 32 T cell receptor beta chains sequenced from a single sample in a study of shared clonotypes between healthy human individuals. Profiling relied on immunoSEQ multiplex PCR, and the TCRdb table lists in-frame clones only, not all of them. The top ten clones hold approximately 1.5% of a sample with roughly 1,100,000 clones, roughly 75% of them seen once. The sequenced sample consisted of memory CD4+ T cells sorted from blood. Subset given: CD45RA-negative fraction. These receptors originate from a man between 18 and 35 years old in good health.

In its sample, this clone was seen a few times. This chain links TRBV6-6 with TRBJ1-1; 8 nucleotides match TRBD1. The V segment lost 1 base and the J segment 1 base; nucleotides outside the gene matches: 2. Germline V gene sequence: CDR1 MNHNY, CDR2 SVGAGI (reference sequence). The CDR3 runs 15 residues. CDR3 sequence reads: CASSYYGTGNTEAFF. Here the CDR3 DNA reads TGTGCCAGCAGTTACTACGGGACAGGGAACACTGAAGCTTTCTTT.

Turning to this clone: At one end, the junction sequence differs from germline, possibly due to a read error. This chain uses TRBV6-6 with TRBJ1-5; no clear D gene. The CDR3 length is 13 residues. Per the germline V gene, CDR1 is MNHNY and CDR2 is SVGAGI (reference sequence). The CDR3 is CAISESEHQPQHF. The CDR3 DNA follows: TGTGCCATCAGTGAGTCGGAGCATCAGCCCCAGCATTTT.

The chain has TRBV7-2 and TRBJ2-3; 7 bases align to TRBD2. The CDR3 length is 16 residues. Germline V gene sequence: CDR1 SGHTA, CDR2 FQGNSA. J lost 1 base, V lost 5 bases, and 9 bases had no gene match. The CDR3 coding sequence is TGTGCCAGCAGCGAGCGACCTAGCGGAGGCACAGATACGCAGTATTTT. Its protein is CASSERPSGGTDTQYF.

This chain joins TRBV11-1 and TRBJ2-7, with D possibly being TRBD2 (5 bases). There are 13 residues in the CDR3. V was clipped by 5 bases and J by 9 bases, with 17 bases between them. Germline CDR1 reads SGHAT; CDR2 reads FQDESV (reference sequence). CDR3 DNA sequence: TGTGCCAGCAGCGCATCGGCGGGCAGCGGGCAGTACTTC. Translating gives CASSASAGSGQYF.

The CDR3 nucleotides are TGTGCCAGCAGGAGAACGGTCACATCCTACGAGCAGTACTTC. Protein product: CASRRTVTSYEQYF. V is TRBV6-5 and J is TRBJ2-7; the D is unclear. With 6 bases removed from V and 1 base from J, the gap between germline ends came to 13 bases. CDR1 MNHEY and CDR2 SVGAGI come from the germline V gene. The CDR3 has 14 residues.

The rearrangement uses TRBV7-2 and TRBJ2-3; D gene unclear. The CDR3 has 14 residues. Trimming took off 3 bases at V and 1 base at J, with 8 bases between the two ends. The V gene's germline CDR1 is SGHTA and CDR2 FQGNSA. The CDR3 protein is CASSFYGGTDTQYF. The CDR3 DNA reads as TGTGCCAGCAGCTTTTACGGCGGCACAGATACGCAGTATTTT.

The rearrangement links TRBV5-1 to TRBJ2-1, with TRBD2 identical over 9 bases. V lost 5 bases and J lost 2; bases outside the gene matches: 14. Germline V CDR1 and CDR2: SGHRS, YFSETQ. CDR3 size: 18 residues. In DNA, the CDR3 is TGCGCCAGCAGGCGGGACAGAGCCGGGACTAGCCCCTACAATGAGCAGTTCTTC. Translated: CASRRDRAGTSPYNEQFF.

The table lists this clone with a few counts. This sequence joins TRBV7-8 and TRBJ2-1; D is perhaps TRBD1 (6 bases). The CDR3 is made up of 15 amino acids. V was clipped by 1 base and J by 7 bases, with 14 bases between them. Per germline, CDR1 SGHVS and CDR2 FQNEAQ. CDR3 sequence reads: CASSLVGGKWNEQFF. The DNA of the CDR3 is TGTGCCAGCAGCTTAGTAGGGGGAAAATGGAATGAGCAGTTCTTC.

This clone turned up a few times. V usage is TRBV6-1 and J usage is TRBJ1-1; 7 bases line up with TRBD1. V lost 10 bases to trimming and J lost 5 bases; unmatched junction nucleotides: 13. Germline assignment: CDR1 MNHNS and CDR2 SASEGT. The CDR3 is 14 residues long. CDR3 in amino acids: CATDRVAFETEAFF. DNA of the CDR3: TGTGCCACAGACAGGGTGGCTTTTGAGACTGAAGCTTTCTTT.

For this clone: Within the sample, other DNA sequences also encode this same CDR3. The gene calls are TRBV19 and TRBJ1-5; no definite D call. From germline, CDR1 is LNHDA and CDR2 SQIVND (reference sequence). V lost 5 bases and J 2 bases, leaving 7 bases between the germline ends. CDR3 size: 13 residues. CDR3 sequence reads: CASSPGGNQPQHF. The CDR3 nucleotides read TGTGCCAGTAGTCCTGGGGGCAATCAGCCCCAGCATTTT. The full variable domain, with the rest looked up from reference TRBV19 and TRBJ1-5, is DGGITQSPKYLFRKEGQNVTLSCEQNLNHDAMYWYRQDPGQGLRLIYYSQIVNDFQKGDIAEGYSVSREKKESFPLTVTSAQKNPTAFYLCASSPGGNQPQHFGDGTRLSIL.

This clone was seen more than once but under ten times. The chain combines TRBV11-2 with TRBJ1-3; D is ambiguous. V lost 3 bases to trimming and J lost 0 bases, with 12 bases between them. The CDR3 extends over 16 amino acids. Germline CDR1 is SGHAT and CDR2 is FQNNGV. The CDR3 protein is CASSFSPGPSGNTIYF. For the CDR3, the DNA is TGTGCCAGCAGCTTCAGCCCGGGCCCCTCTGGAAACACCATATATTTT.

This clone was seen only once. Other nucleotide sequences in the sample specify the same CDR3. The gene calls are TRBV6-5 and TRBJ1-2; 12 bases align to TRBD1. V dropped 5 bases and J dropped 3; count of bases not matched to a gene: 4. The CDR3 extends over 15 amino acids. Germline V lookup: CDR1 MNHEY, CDR2 SVGAGI. CDR3 residues: CASSAGTGGYYGYTF. DNA of the CDR3: TGTGCCAGCAGTGCCGGGACAGGGGGCTACTATGGCTACACCTTC.

The V call is TRBV5-1, the J call TRBJ2-5; 12 nucleotides align to TRBD1. The CDR3 runs 17 residues. Germline loops: CDR1 SGHRS, CDR2 YFSETQ. The ends lost 0 bases at V and 3 bases at J; junction bases unmatched: 6. The CDR3 loop reads CASSLGRGQGAKETQYF. The DNA for the CDR3 is TGCGCCAGCAGCTTGGGGCGGGGACAGGGGGCCAAAGAGACCCAGTACTTC.

This chain uses TRBV6-5 with TRBJ2-5; the match to TRBD1 covers 7 bases. V shed 2 bases, J shed 5 bases, and the junction held 8 bases outside the gene matches. The CDR3 runs 15 residues. Germline lookup yields CDR1 MNHEY and CDR2 SVGAGI. The CDR3 here is CASSYKGAVVETQYF. DNA of the CDR3: TGTGCCAGCAGTTACAAGGGGGCGGTTGTGGAGACCCAGTACTTC.

The J gene is TRBJ1-2, the V gene TRBV6-5, with D perhaps matching TRBD1 (5 bases). Trimming shortened V by 6 bases and J by 6 bases, and 14 bases separated the two germline ends. Germline CDR1 is MNHEY and CDR2 is SVGAGI. The CDR3 spans 13 residues. As DNA, the CDR3 is TGTGCCAGCAGGACCATCGGGGGGGATGGCTACACCTTC. It codes for CASRTIGGDGYTF.

This clone was seen a handful of times. The chain joins TRBV7-2 to TRBJ1-5; D call uncertain. V was clipped by 1 base and J by 11 bases, with 18 bases between them. This CDR3 is built from 15 residues. Germline V lookup: CDR1 SGHTA, CDR2 FQGNSA. This CDR3 is CASSLDLGPQEAQHF. The CDR3 DNA sequence: TGTGCCAGCAGCTTAGATCTTGGGCCCCAGGAGGCCCAGCATTTT.

The V call is TRBV20-1, the J call TRBJ2-7; no firm D call. CDR3 length equals 11 residues. Trimming removed 6 bases from V and 1 base from J, with 7 bases in between. The germline V gene encodes CDR1 DFQATT and CDR2 SNEGSKA (reference sequence). The CDR3 region has the DNA TGCAGTGCATTCCAGTCCTACGAGCAGTACTTC. Translating it yields CSAFQSYEQYF.

The chain combines TRBV28 with TRBJ1-4; D is unclear. With 2 bases removed from V and 4 bases from J, the gap between germline ends came to 17 bases. CDR1 is MDHEN, CDR2 SYDVKM, per germline. There are 17 residues in the CDR3. The CDR3 DNA sequence: TGTGCCAGCAGTTTACTGGGCTGGGAAACGATTAATGAAAAACTGTTTTTT. Protein: CASSLLGWETINEKLFF.

The gene calls are TRBV19 and TRBJ1-1; possibly TRBD1 for D (5 bases). Germline V gene lookup returns CDR1 LNHDA and CDR2 SQIVND (reference sequence). V was trimmed by 6 bases and J by 6 bases, leaving 14 bases between them. The CDR3 sequence is 13 residues long. DNA of the CDR3: TGTGCCAGTAGCTCTACAGGACAAGCTGAAGCTTTCTTT. Translation gives CASSSTGQAEAFF.

The CDR3 loop is CASTTNAGTQQTYEQYF. For the CDR3, the DNA is TGCGCCAGCACCACGAACGCCGGGACACAGCAGACCTACGAGCAGTACTTC. The chain recombines TRBV23-1 with TRBJ2-7, with D possibly TRBD1 on 6 matching bases. TRBV23-1 is labeled an ORF, and its function is uncertain. CDR3 length equals 17 residues. V gave up 7 bases and J gave up 2 bases, with 24 bases separating them.

The chain couples TRBV10-1 to TRBJ1-1, with D possibly being TRBD1 (6 bases). Germline V gene sequence: CDR1 WNHNN, CDR2 SYGVQD (reference sequence). The CDR3 is 15 amino acids. The V and J ends lost 3 bases and 1 base respectively, with 12 bases between them. Here the CDR3 DNA reads TGCGCCAGCAGTGATTCCTTGGGACAGAACACTGAAGCTTTCTTT. Protein product: CASSDSLGQNTEAFF.

The rearrangement links TRBV18 to TRBJ2-7, with D unclear. V lost 2 bases and J 0 bases, leaving 8 bases between the germline ends. CDR1 and CDR2 (germline): KGHSH, LQKENI. CDR3 length equals 14 residues. CDR3 sequence: CASSPGRFSYEQYF. DNA of the CDR3: TGTGCCAGCTCACCAGGGCGTTTCTCCTACGAGCAGTACTTC.

The V and J genes are TRBV10-3 and TRBJ1-3, with TRBD1 matching 7 bases. Germline V gene lookup returns CDR1 ENHRY and CDR2 SYGVKD. CDR3 size: 15 residues. The V gene end was trimmed by 7 bases and the J gene end by 2 bases; junction bases not matched to a gene: 8. In DNA, the CDR3 is TGTGCCATCAACCCAGGGGGTGCTGCTGGAAACACCATATATTTT. As protein: CAINPGGAAGNTIYF.

This clone occurred a few times. The chain uses TRBV25-1 and TRBJ1-4; D gene unclear. The CDR3 has 16 residues. Trimming took 3 bases from V and 10 from J, leaving 21 bases between them. Germline CDR1 is MGHDK and CDR2 is SYGVNS. The CDR3 spells CASSDSVIGGFGKLFF. The DNA for the CDR3 is TGTGCCAGCAGTGATTCAGTTATCGGAGGGTTCGGAAAACTGTTTTTT.

The CDR3 DNA reads as TGTGCCAGTAGTATGGCGACAGGGGCTCCCGGGGAGCTGTTTTTT. Translation: CASSMATGAPGELFF. The chain has TRBV19 and TRBJ2-2; 8 bases map to TRBD1. The length of the CDR3 is 15 residues. V gave up 3 bases and J gave up 6 bases; unmatched junction bases: 6. The germline V gene encodes CDR1 LNHDA and CDR2 SQIVND (reference sequence).

The chain joins TRBV2 to TRBJ2-5; D may be TRBD2 (5 bases). The CDR3 covers 11 residues. Deletions cut 8 bases from V and 5 bases from J, with 9 bases between. CDR1 is SNHLY and CDR2 is FYNNEI in the germline V gene. The CDR3 DNA reads TGTGCCAGCGGGAGTGCGGAGACCCAGTACTTC. Its protein product is CASGSAETQYF.

The chain links TRBV9 to TRBJ2-5; unclear D gene. This CDR3 has 12 amino acids. Between the trimmed V and J ends, which lost 0 bases and 7 bases, there was a span of 7 bases. The germline V gene encodes CDR1 SGDLS and CDR2 YYNGEE. CDR3 DNA sequence: TGTGCCAGCAGCGTAGATTACGGGACCCAGTACTTC. It encodes CASSVDYGTQYF.

This clone was picked up a small number of times. The chain recombines TRBV28 with TRBJ2-7; a weak D match, TRBD2 (5 bases). Deletions cut 6 bases from V and 0 bases from J, with 12 bases between. Germline CDR1 and CDR2: MDHEN and SYDVKM. The length of the CDR3 is 14 residues. This CDR3 is CASRMTGSSYEQYF. The CDR3 DNA is TGTGCCAGCAGGATGACTGGGAGCTCCTACGAGCAGTACTTC.

The CDR3 nucleotides read TGCGCCAGCAGCCCATCCGGGACCAATGAGCAGTTCTTC. Its protein is CASSPSGTNEQFF. The chain carries TRBV5-1 and TRBJ2-1; D tentatively reads TRBD1 or TRBD2 (5 bases each). This CDR3 has 13 amino acids. Trimming removed 4 bases at V and 6 bases at J, with 11 bases between. The germline CDR1 and CDR2 sequences are SGHRS and YFSETQ.

The chain couples TRBV25-1 to TRBJ2-3, with D unresolved. Germline V CDR1 and CDR2: MGHDK, SYGVNS. V lost 5 bases to trimming and J lost 6 bases, with 9 bases between them. The CDR3 runs 12 residues. The CDR3: CASSPESDTQYF. DNA for the CDR3: TGTGCCAGCAGTCCCGAATCGGATACGCAGTATTTT.

The V call is TRBV7-9, the J call TRBJ1-6; D gene unclear. Germline V gene lookup returns CDR1 SEHNR and CDR2 FQNEAQ (reference sequence). The V and J ends lost 1 base and 7 bases respectively, with 8 bases between them. The CDR3 totals 14 residues. The CDR3 loop reads CASSLGALNSPLHF. The CDR3 DNA follows: TGTGCCAGCAGCTTAGGGGCTCTCAATTCACCCCTCCACTTT.

The J gene is TRBJ2-2, the V gene TRBV28; D uncertain. Per germline, CDR1 MDHEN and CDR2 SYDVKM. The CDR3 is made up of 14 amino acids. Trimming left V 5 bases short and J 6 bases short, with 13 bases between. This CDR3 is CASSVSVRPGELFF. As DNA, the CDR3 is TGTGCCAGCAGTGTCTCCGTCCGACCCGGGGAGCTGTTTTTT.